These T cell receptor beta chains were read from a single sample in a study of blood T cell repertoires in COVID-19. TCRdb's table, derived via immunoSEQ multiplex PCR, lists solely in-frame clones and lacks some. The sample lists tens of thousands of clones, roughly 90% seen once, with around a sixth in the top ten. Material: peripheral blood. The receptors were gathered from a woman of 80 years or more with active or convalescent COVID-19. Both conserved end residues are part of each CDR3. D genes are given only for firm matches. Not every row has a clone size; where given, it reads once, few, many or a size class.

TRBD2	-	TRBJ2-3	TRBV7-3	TGTGCCAGCAGCTTAACCACTAGCGGGGGTAGCACAGATACGCAGTATTTT	CASSLTTSGGSTDTQYF
TRBD1	-	TRBJ1-3	TRBV30	TGTGCCTGGAGTCGGACAGGGGGCTCCGGAAACACCATATATTTT	CAWSRTGGSGNTIYF
TRBD2	-	TRBJ2-1	TRBV5-1	TGCGCCAGCAGCTCGAGACCGGGACTAGCCAATGAGCAGTTCTTC	CASSSRPGLANEQFF
TRBD1	-	TRBJ1-5	TRBV6-5	TGTGCCAGCAGCCCGGACAGGGGTAGCAATCAGCCCCAGCATTTT	CASSPDRGSNQPQHF
TRBD2	-	TRBJ2-7	TRBV27	TGTGCCAGCAGTTTAAGTATTAGCGGGGGGGCCTACGAGCAGTACTTC	CASSLSISGGAYEQYF
-	-	TRBJ2-7	TRBV4-2	TGTGCCAGCAGCCACGGGTCGACTAACTCCTACGAGCAGTACTTC	CASSHGSTNSYEQYF
TRBD1	once	TRBJ1-6	TRBV28	TGTGCCAGCAGGCCACAGGGGAGGTCCTATAATTCACCCCTCCACTTT	CASRPQGRSYNSPLHF
TRBD2	-	TRBJ2-1	TRBV11-2	TGTGCCAGCAGCTTAAGACTAGCGGGGTCCTACAATGAGCAGTTCTTC	CASSLRLAGSYNEQFF
TRBD1	-	TRBJ2-1	TRBV5-1	TGCGCCAGCAGCTTGGATAGGGGGCCCTACAATGAGCAGTTCTTC	CASSLDRGPYNEQFF
-	-	TRBJ2-1	TRBV6-5	TGTGCCAGCAGGGTCGAGACAGTCATCAATGAGCAGTTCTTC	CASRVETVINEQFF
-	-	TRBJ2-3	TRBV6-2/TRBV6-3	TGTGCCAGCAGTCATTCTCCAGGGGAAGGCACAGATACGCAGTATTTT	CASSHSPGEGTDTQYF
-	-	TRBJ2-3	TRBV7-2	TGTGCCAGCAGCTTATATGCAGTACGCACAGATACGCAGTATTTT	CASSLYAVRTDTQYF
TRBD1	-	TRBJ2-7	TRBV27	TGTGCCAGCAGCTTGACAGGGGTTAACTCCTACGAGCAGTACTTC	CASSLTGVNSYEQYF
TRBD1	-	TRBJ1-2	TRBV7-9	TGTGCCAGCAGCTCGGGACAGGTGTATGGCTACACCTTC	CASSSGQVYGYTF
TRBD1	-	TRBJ1-3	TRBV2	TGTGCCAGCAGTCCGACAGGGGTCGGAAACACCATATATTTT	CASSPTGVGNTIYF
-	-	TRBJ2-4	TRBV7-2	TGTGCCAGCAGCTTAAGCCCTGACAGTTACAAAAACATTCAGTACTTC	CASSLSPDSYKNIQYF
-	-	TRBJ2-7	TRBV11-2	TGTGCCAGCAGCATCGACAACTACGAGCAGTACTTC	CASSIDNYEQYF
TRBD2	-	TRBJ2-3	TRBV28	TGTGCCAGCAGTTTAAGCCTAGCGGCAACTAGCACAGATACGCAGTATTTT	CASSLSLAATSTDTQYF
-	-	TRBJ2-3	TRBV28	-	CASSSSGGLDTQYF
-	-	TRBJ1-2	TRBV29-1	TGCAGCGTTGCTGGGCAGGGGAACTATGGCTACACCTTC	CSVAGQGNYGYTF
-	-	TRBJ1-3	TRBV7-6	TGTGCCAGCAGCTTAGTACAGGGTTCAAACACCATATATTTT	CASSLVQGSNTIYF
-	-	TRBJ2-1	TRBV6-9	TGTGCCAGCCGGCGGCGCTACTACAATGAGCAGTTCTTC	CASRRRYYNEQFF
-	-	TRBJ2-2	TRBV29-1	TGCAGCGTTGAAGTAGTCAGGGGCGGGAACACCGGGGAGCTGTTTTTT	CSVEVVRGGNTGELFF
-	-	TRBJ1-6	TRBV7-8	TGTGCCAGCAGCCGAGCGATTGATTGGACAGCCTTAGGTAATTCACCCCTCCACTTT	CASSRAIDWTALGNSPLHF
TRBD2	-	TRBJ2-2	TRBV9	TGTGCCAGCAGCCCCCATTCCGGGACTACTCCCGGGGAGCTGTTTTTT	CASSPHSGTTPGELFF
TRBD1	-	TRBJ1-4	TRBV28	TGTGCCAGCAGCCCTGACAGGGTAGGGGAAAAACTGTTTTTT	CASSPDRVGEKLFF
-	-	TRBJ2-2	TRBV25-1	TGTGCCAGCAGTGAGGTCACAGGGTTCACCGGGGAGCTGTTTTTT	CASSEVTGFTGELFF
-	-	TRBJ1-6	TRBV6-1	TGTGCCAGCAGTGGTTGGCTAACAGGAGGGGCTACTTCACCCCTCCACTTT	CASSGWLTGGATSPLHF
TRBD1	-	TRBJ2-1	TRBV6-5	TGTGCCAGCAGTACCGGGACAGGGGACAATGAGCAGTTCTTC	CASSTGTGDNEQFF
TRBD1	-	TRBJ2-5	TRBV6-5	TGTGCCAGCAGTTACTCCGGGACAGGGGGGGAGACCCAGTACTTC	CASSYSGTGGETQYF
TRBD1	-	TRBJ1-2	TRBV18	TGTGCCAGCTCAACCGGGACAGGGTACTATGGCTACACCTTC	CASSTGTGYYGYTF
TRBD2	once	TRBJ2-3	TRBV19	TGTGCCAGTAATAAGCGGGGGGGCACAGATACGCAGTATTTT	CASNKRGGTDTQYF
TRBD2	-	TRBJ2-5	TRBV6-5	TGTGCCAGCAGATTAGCGGGGGCGCAAGAGACCCAGTACTTC	CASRLAGAQETQYF
-	-	TRBJ2-6	TRBV5-1	TGCGCCAGCAGCTTGCAGCAGGGAGGCGTTGGGGCCAACGTCCTGACTTTC	CASSLQQGGVGANVLTF
TRBD2	-	TRBJ2-7	TRBV9	TGTGCCAGCGCCGGGGGGGACCATCTCGAGCAGTACTTC	CASAGGDHLEQYF